This T cell receptor (beta chain) was sequenced for a study of cytomegalovirus exposure and HLA in healthy donors. The PCR was carried out with 60 Vbeta primers and 13 Jbeta primers. Produced via immunoSEQ multiplex PCR; TCRdb's table is partial and in-frame only. This sample has about 140,000 clones, with around 85% found just once. Germline-derived CDR1 and CDR2 are MNHEY and SMNVEV (reference sequence). This CDR3 spans 14 amino acids. V shed 6 bases and J 6 bases; nucleotides not matched to a gene: 8. The chain employs TRBV27 and TRBJ2-1; TRBD1 aligns across 7 bases. This sequence was found in a man in his forties in good health and CMV-seropositive. Sequenced sample: PBMCs. CDR3 sequence: CASSTGVFSNEQFF. CDR3 nucleotides: TGTGCCAGCAGCACAGGGGTATTTTCCAATGAGCAGTTCTTC.